This record looks at one T cell receptor beta chain sequence and its context. This clone was counted once. The specificity of this receptor is unknown. Base qualities are not at hand, and no much larger clone is one base apart. The immunoSEQ Assay, a bias-controlled multiplex PCR, was used to amplify TCRbeta CDR3 regions from genomic DNA. In the source study's methods: Within the assay, amplification of reference gene primers was used to estimate how many nucleated cells each sample contained. To quantify the absolute abundance of each unique TCRbeta CDR3 rearrangement, sequence reads were collapsed and filtered. For each sample, productive Simpson clonality was calculated by taking the square root of Simpson's diversity index across productive rearrangements. Sourced from immuneACCESS, this table was stored by TCRdb with only in-frame sequences that have V and J called. A share of the clones is absent; for the studies checked, an unresolved V gene accounts for under half, and the remainder has no known explanation. V, J and clone size derive from that table, while D and trimming were established from the DNA sequence. For this sample there are around 200,000 clones; 80% appear just once. 6% to 7.5% of the sample lies in the top ten.

From a lookup of the germline V gene (reference sequence), CDR1 and CDR2 are LNHDA and SQIVND. Taken from cysteine to phenylalanine, the CDR3 has 15 residues. Just the 45-base CDR3 DNA is kept, in frame starting at base 1. V is pared back by 1 base and J by 1 base, with 8 bases lying between the germline termini. The data derive from a study of blood T cell repertoires in COVID-19 (dated by TCRdb to the early 2020s). Regarding the complete study: Samples covering the acute and convalescent phases of COVID-19 were provided by collaborators in the United States, Italy and Spain. The material from the prospective study consisted of cDNA or gDNA derived from T cells, B-cell-depleted T cells, or PBMCs. The dataset comprised deeply sampled blood TCRbeta repertoires from subjects exposed to, actively infected with, or recovered from COVID-19. The repertoires were released in a freely available public database meant as a resource for research on the immune response to SARS-CoV-2. Samples were obtained from the ongoing ImmuneRACE study (first 160 participants) and from some 1,200 subjects provided by 6 global collaborators. The sample metadata nearly always contained a de-identified subject ID, COVID-19 status, age in years and sex. Where available, HLA class I and class II types were obtained from metadata supplied by the sample provider rather than from assay-based typing. Study-level results and caveats: Clinical and demographic metadata were provided uncurated, with the amount varying by source and participant.

In the prospective study, participants were roughly 18 to 90 years old, resided in fewer than 25 geographic areas of the United States, and were enrolled through a virtual design. In the prospective study, cohorts were assigned on the basis of participant-reported clinical history obtained from a screening survey and a study questionnaire. Mobile phlebotomists in the prospective study collected whole blood, serum and a nasopharyngeal or oropharyngeal swab from every participant. Prospective study participants could optionally give additional blood draws and questionnaires over an approximately two-month period. Before DNA extraction, prospective study blood samples were shipped either frozen or at room temperature.

The receptor chain draws on TRBV19 and TRBJ1-5, with TRBD1 perhaps the D gene, on 6 matching bases. The sequenced material came from PBMCs or T cells enriched from blood (not recorded which). The TCR comes from a woman between 35 and 50 years old with acute COVID-19. The DNA sequence is as follows: TGTGCCAGTAGTATAGTAAGGGGGAGCAATCAGCCCCAGCATTTT. Translation gives CASSIVRGSNQPQHF.